Listed here are 13 T cell receptor beta chains from one sample, sequenced in a study of PD-1 blockade in classical Hodgkin lymphoma. The assay was immunoSEQ multiplex PCR, and TCRdb's table has in-frame clones only and misses some. The data show about 43,000 clones, roughly three quarters seen once. With no exception, relapse followed autologous stem cell transplantation in all patients, and brentuximab vedotin exposure varied. The specimen comprised peripheral blood mononuclear cells (PBMCs), sampled before the second cycle of nivolumab. The receptors come from a human donor with classical Hodgkin lymphoma.

V and J are TRBV29-1 and TRBJ1-1; D is undetermined. There are 12 residues in the CDR3. From germline, CDR1 is SQVTM and CDR2 ANQGSEA. V was cut by 7 bases and J by 5 bases, with 14 bases left in between. In DNA, the CDR3 is TGCAGCGCTGGCCTGGGTGGGACTGAAGCTTTCTTT. Protein sequence: CSAGLGGTEAFF.

The V call is TRBV6-5, the J call TRBJ2-4, with TRBD1 identical over 8 bases. The CDR3 is 13 residues long. The germline V gene has CDR1 MNHEY and CDR2 SVGAGI. CDR3 sequence (DNA): TGTGCGCCCAGGGGGCAAGCCAAAAACATTCAGTACTTC. Translating gives CAPRGQAKNIQYF.

This chain uses TRBV27 with TRBJ1-1; unclear D gene. V dropped 4 bases and J dropped 1 base, with 13 bases sitting between them. Germline V gene lookup returns CDR1 MNHEY and CDR2 SMNVEV (reference sequence). The CDR3 runs 15 residues. In DNA, the CDR3 is TGTGCCAGCAGTTATCTAGGGATTTCGAACACTGAAGCTTTCTTT. Translated, it gives CASSYLGISNTEAFF.

This clone was observed a few times. The chain carries TRBV2 and TRBJ1-1, with D perhaps matching TRBD1 (6 bases). V was pared by 7 bases and J by 2 bases, with 20 bases between. The CDR3 has 16 residues. The germline gives CDR1 SNHLY, CDR2 FYNNEI. CDR3 amino acids: CASTSFTDSPNTEAFF. DNA for the CDR3: TGTGCCAGCACCTCGTTTACGGACAGTCCTAACACTGAAGCTTTCTTT.

In the case of this clone: A read error may produce the germline difference seen at one junction end. V and J are TRBV9 and TRBJ2-1, with D perhaps assigned TRBD1 or TRBD2 (6 bases each). CDR3 length equals 13 residues. CDR1 and CDR2 (germline): SGDLS, YYNGEE. The CDR3 reads CASSVEGGNGQFF. The CDR3 DNA reads TGTGCCAGCAGCGTAGAGGGGGGAAATGGGCAGTTCTTC.

The chain has TRBV5-4 and TRBJ2-5, with a possible D match to TRBD2 (7 bases). There are 16 residues in the CDR3. Trimming pared 0 bases from V and 1 base from J, leaving 13 bases between. The germline CDR1 and CDR2 sequences are SGHNT and YYREEE (reference sequence). The CDR3 spells CASSLGGGSLQETQYF. CDR3 coding DNA: TGTGCCAGCAGCTTGGGGGGGGGCTCTCTCCAAGAGACCCAGTACTTC.

The chain has TRBV7-8 and TRBJ1-3; D is unclear. CDR1 SGHVS and CDR2 FQNEAQ come from the germline V gene. V dropped 6 bases and J dropped 2 bases, with 11 bases sitting between them. CDR3 length: 14 amino acids. The CDR3 DNA is TGTGCCAGCAGTAGGTTGGAAGCTGGAAACACCATATATTTT. It codes for CASSRLEAGNTIYF.

A remark on this clone: The sample has other DNA sequences that encode this CDR3 too. The chain employs TRBV6-6 and TRBJ2-1; D gene ambiguous. This CDR3 contains 12 residues. Trimming shortened V by 8 bases and J by 2 bases, and 7 bases separated the two germline ends. Germline CDR1 and CDR2: MNHNY and SVGAGI (reference sequence). The CDR3 DNA sequence: TGTGCCAGCTCTCGGCCCTACAATGAGCAGTTCTTC. Translated, it gives CASSRPYNEQFF.

This clone was detected only once. The V call is TRBV5-5, the J call TRBJ1-5; D perhaps matches TRBD1 (6 bases). There are 18 residues in the CDR3. V was cut by 4 bases and J by 0 bases, with 20 bases left in between. CDR1 and CDR2 (germline): SGHKS, YYEKEE (reference sequence). The CDR3 DNA reads TGTGCCAGCAGCCCCGGACAGCCCGCCACCTATAGCAATCAGCCCCAGCATTTT. This translates into CASSPGQPATYSNQPQHF.

The rearrangement uses TRBV7-2 and TRBJ2-2; D gene ambiguous. Trimming cost V 1 base and J 4 bases, with 19 bases left between them. The CDR3 is 18 amino acids. The germline CDR1 and CDR2 sequences are SGHTA and FQGNSA. The CDR3 is CASSLGRQARGSTGELFF. CDR3 coding DNA: TGTGCCAGCAGCTTAGGCCGCCAAGCGAGAGGCAGCACCGGGGAGCTGTTTTTT.

The chain combines TRBV30 with TRBJ2-1, with TRBD2 as a possible D gene (6 bases). Germline V gives CDR1 GTSNPN, CDR2 SVGIG (reference sequence). V was pared by 0 bases and J by 0 bases, with 12 bases between. The CDR3 sequence is 16 residues long. This chain's CDR3 is CAWSVRGLASYNEQFF. The CDR3 nucleotides read TGTGCCTGGAGTGTTAGGGGACTGGCCTCCTACAATGAGCAGTTCTTC.

The V gene is TRBV29-1, the J gene TRBJ1-1; D is perhaps TRBD1 (6 bases). CDR1 SQVTM and CDR2 ANQGSEA come from the germline V gene. V lost 5 bases to trimming and J lost 7 bases, with 11 bases between them. The CDR3 totals 11 residues. CDR3 nucleotide sequence: TGCAGCGTTTCGACAGGATATGAAGCTTTCTTT. Translated: CSVSTGYEAFF.

J is TRBJ2-3 and V is TRBV2, with TRBD2 matching 9 bases. The V segment lost 0 bases and the J segment 5 bases; nucleotides outside the gene matches: 12. The CDR3 loop spans 18 amino acids. From germline, CDR1 is SNHLY and CDR2 FYNNEI. The CDR3 region has the DNA TGTGCCAGCAGTGAAGCGCTTCAATCGCGGGAGGGCCGAGATACGCAGTATTTT. This sequence encodes CASSEALQSREGRDTQYF. Filled out from reference TRBV2 and TRBJ2-3, the complete variable domain reads EPEVTQTPSHQVTQMGQEVILRCVPISNHLYFYWYRQILGQKVEFLVSFYNNEISEKSEIFDDQFSVERPDGSNFTLKIRSTKLEDSAMYFCASSEALQSREGRDTQYFGPGTRLTVL.